Included here is one T cell receptor (beta chain) sequence, with context. Participants, 18 to 89 years old, spanned about two dozen US areas. The data are from a study of blood T cell repertoires in COVID-19. Germline V gene lookup returns CDR1 KGHDR and CDR2 SFDVKD. This CDR3 spans 16 amino acids. V lost 5 bases, J lost 7 bases, and 6 bases stayed unmatched. TCRdb's copy holds only in-frame clones and misses some; the assay was immunoSEQ multiplex PCR. Of roughly 220,000 clones in the sample, 80% to 90% are singletons; the top ten hold around 3.8%. The chain is built from TRBV24-1 and TRBJ1-6; TRBD1 aligns across 11 bases. The origin of this receptor is a woman aged 40 to 55 with acute COVID-19. The specimen sequenced was PBMCs or T cells enriched from blood (not recorded which). DNA for the CDR3: TGTGCCACCAGTGTCTCGGGACAGGGGGGAAATTCACCCCTCCACTTT. It yields the protein CATSVSGQGGNSPLHF.